The sequence of this T cell receptor (beta chain) was determined in a study of T-cell reconstitution after alpha-beta-depleted transplantation in children. Unique molecular identifiers tagged the TCRbeta library. Using its own MiXCR run on the PCR reads, TCRdb lists one record per CDR3 protein. Here the sample spans hundreds of thousands of distinct CDR3 sequences, about an eighth being singletons. Trimming took off 3 bases at V and 9 bases at J, with 3 bases between the two ends. The CDR3 covers 10 residues. This clonotype was counted at least ten times. This receptor was identified in a girl aged 2 to 9 with congenital amegakaryocytic thrombocytopenia, due to receive a stem cell transplant. Sequences were derived from PBMCs, sampled before TCRalphabeta/CD19-depleted stem cell transplant. The J gene is TRBJ1-3, the V gene TRBV12-3 or TRBV12-4; D is unclear. CDR3 DNA: TGTGCCAGCAGTTTTAGCACCATATATTTT. It specifies CASSFSTIYF.